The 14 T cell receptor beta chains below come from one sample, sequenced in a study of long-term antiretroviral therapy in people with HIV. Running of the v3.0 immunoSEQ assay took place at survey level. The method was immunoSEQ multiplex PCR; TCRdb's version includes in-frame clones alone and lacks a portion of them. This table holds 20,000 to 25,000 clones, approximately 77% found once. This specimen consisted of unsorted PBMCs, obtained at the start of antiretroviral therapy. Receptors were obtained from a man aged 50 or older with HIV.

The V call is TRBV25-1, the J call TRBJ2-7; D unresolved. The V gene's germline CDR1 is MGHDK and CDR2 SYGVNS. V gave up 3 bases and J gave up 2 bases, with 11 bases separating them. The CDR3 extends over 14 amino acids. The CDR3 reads CASSDIVPPYEQYF. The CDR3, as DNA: TGTGCCAGCAGTGATATAGTGCCCCCCTACGAGCAGTACTTC.

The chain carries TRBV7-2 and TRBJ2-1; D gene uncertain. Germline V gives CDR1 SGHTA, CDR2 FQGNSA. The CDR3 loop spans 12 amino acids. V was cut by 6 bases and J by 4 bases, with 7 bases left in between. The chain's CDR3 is CASSRGYNEQFF. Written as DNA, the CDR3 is TGTGCCAGCAGTCGAGGTTACAATGAGCAGTTCTTC.

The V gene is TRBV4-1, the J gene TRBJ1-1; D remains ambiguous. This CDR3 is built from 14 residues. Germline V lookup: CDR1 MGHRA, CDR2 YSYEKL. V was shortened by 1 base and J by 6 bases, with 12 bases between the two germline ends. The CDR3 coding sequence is TGCGCCAGCAGCCAAGCGACATTAGGCGCTGAAGCTTTCTTT. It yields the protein CASSQATLGAEAFF.

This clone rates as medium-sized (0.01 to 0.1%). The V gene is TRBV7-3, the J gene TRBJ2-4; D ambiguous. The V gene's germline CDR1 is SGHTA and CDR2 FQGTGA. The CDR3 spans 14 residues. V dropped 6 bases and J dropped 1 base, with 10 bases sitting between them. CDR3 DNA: TGTGCCAGCAGTAGGTTTACGGCCAAAAACATTCAGTACTTC. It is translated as CASSRFTAKNIQYF. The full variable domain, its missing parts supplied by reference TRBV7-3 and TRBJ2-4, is GAGVSQTPSNKVTEKGKYVELRCDPISGHTALYWYRQSLGQGPEFLIYFQGTGAADDSGLPNDRFFAVRPEGSVSTLKIQRTERGDSAVYLCASSRFTAKNIQYFGAGTRLSVL.

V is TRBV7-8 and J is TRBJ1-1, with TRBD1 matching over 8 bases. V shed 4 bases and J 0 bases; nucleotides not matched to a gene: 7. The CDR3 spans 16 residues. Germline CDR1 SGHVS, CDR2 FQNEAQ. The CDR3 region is CASSSDRGRMNTEAFF. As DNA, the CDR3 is TGTGCCAGCAGCTCCGACAGGGGACGGATGAACACTGAAGCTTTCTTT. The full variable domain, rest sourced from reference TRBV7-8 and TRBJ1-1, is GAGVSQSPRYKVAKRGQDVALRCDPISGHVSLFWYQQALGQGPEFLTYFQNEAQLDKSGLPSDRFFAERPEGSVSTLKIQRTQQEDSAVYLCASSSDRGRMNTEAFFGQGTRLTVV.

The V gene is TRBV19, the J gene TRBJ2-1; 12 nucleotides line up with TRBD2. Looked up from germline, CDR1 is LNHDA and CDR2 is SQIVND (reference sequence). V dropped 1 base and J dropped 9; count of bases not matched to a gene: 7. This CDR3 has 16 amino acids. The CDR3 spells CASSIAALAGGGEQFF. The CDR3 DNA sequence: TGTGCCAGTAGTATAGCCGCGCTAGCGGGAGGGGGTGAGCAGTTCTTC.

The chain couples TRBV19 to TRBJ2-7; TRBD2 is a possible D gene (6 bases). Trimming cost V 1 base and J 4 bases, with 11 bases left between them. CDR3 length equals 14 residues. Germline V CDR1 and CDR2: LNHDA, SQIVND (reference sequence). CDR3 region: CASSIGQGGYEQYF. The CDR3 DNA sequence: TGTGCCAGTAGTATAGGTCAGGGAGGTTACGAGCAGTACTTC. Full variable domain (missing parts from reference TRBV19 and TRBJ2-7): DGGITQSPKYLFRKEGQNVTLSCEQNLNHDAMYWYRQDPGQGLRLIYYSQIVNDFQKGDIAEGYSVSREKKESFPLTVTSAQKNPTAFYLCASSIGQGGYEQYFGPGTRLTVT.

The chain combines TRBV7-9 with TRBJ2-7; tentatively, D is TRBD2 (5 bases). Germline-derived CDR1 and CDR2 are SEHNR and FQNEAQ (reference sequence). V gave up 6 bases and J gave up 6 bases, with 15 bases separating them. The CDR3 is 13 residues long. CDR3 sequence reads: CASSPAAPVEQYF. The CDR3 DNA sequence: TGTGCCAGCAGTCCAGCGGCCCCAGTCGAGCAGTACTTC.

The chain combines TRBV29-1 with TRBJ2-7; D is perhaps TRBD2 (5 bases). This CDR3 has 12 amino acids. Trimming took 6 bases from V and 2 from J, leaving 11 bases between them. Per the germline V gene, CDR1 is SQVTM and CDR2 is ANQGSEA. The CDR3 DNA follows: TGCAGCGTCGGACTCTCGGCCTACGAGCAGTACTTC. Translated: CSVGLSAYEQYF.

For the CDR3, the DNA is TGCGCCAGCAGCCAAGTCGCTCAGGGAAATCAGCCCCAGCATTTT. Translated, it gives CASSQVAQGNQPQHF. V usage is TRBV4-1 and J usage is TRBJ1-5; perhaps TRBD1 as D (5 bases). The CDR3 contains 15 residues. Per the germline V gene, CDR1 is MGHRA and CDR2 is YSYEKL. V was trimmed by 1 base and J by 4 bases, leaving 11 bases between them.

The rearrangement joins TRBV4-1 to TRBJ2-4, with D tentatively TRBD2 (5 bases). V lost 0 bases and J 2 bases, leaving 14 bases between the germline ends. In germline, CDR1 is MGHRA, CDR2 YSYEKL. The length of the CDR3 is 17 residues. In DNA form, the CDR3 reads TGCGCCAGCAGCCAAGAAGGGAAAGGAGGAACCAAAAACATTCAGTACTTC. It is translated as CASSQEGKGGTKNIQYF.

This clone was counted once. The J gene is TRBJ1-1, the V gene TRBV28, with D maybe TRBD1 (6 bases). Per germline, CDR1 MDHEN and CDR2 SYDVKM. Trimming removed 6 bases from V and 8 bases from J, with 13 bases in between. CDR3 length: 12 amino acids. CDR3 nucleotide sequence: TGTGCCAGCAGCCTCGACAGGCGGGAAGCTTTCTTT. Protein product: CASSLDRREAFF.

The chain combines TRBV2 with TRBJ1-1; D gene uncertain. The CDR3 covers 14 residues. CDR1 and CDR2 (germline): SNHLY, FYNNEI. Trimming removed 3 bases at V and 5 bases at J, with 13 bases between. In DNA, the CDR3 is TGTGCCAGCAGTGATAGGAGTGGAGGAACTGAAGCTTTCTTT. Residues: CASSDRSGGTEAFF.

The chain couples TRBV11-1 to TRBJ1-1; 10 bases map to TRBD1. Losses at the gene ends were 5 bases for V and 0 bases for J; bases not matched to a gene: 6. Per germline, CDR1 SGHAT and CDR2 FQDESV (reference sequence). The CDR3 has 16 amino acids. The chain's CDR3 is CASSPRDRGVNTEAFF. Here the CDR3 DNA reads TGTGCCAGCAGCCCGAGGGACAGGGGAGTGAACACTGAAGCTTTCTTT.